These T cell receptor beta chains were read from a single sample in a study of shared clonotypes between healthy human individuals. This table comes from immunoSEQ multiplex PCR, and its TCRdb copy is limited to in-frame clones, with some not included. The sample shows fewer than 2.5 million clones, roughly 93% of them seen only once. The sample comprised naive CD4+ T cells from PBMCs. These TCRs come from a man between 18 and 29 years old in good health. Some clones in this sample may be carry-over from other donors' samples. CDR3s include the opening cysteine and the closing phenylalanine or tryptophan. The D gene is left open where the match is weak. Clone size appears in some rows only: once, few, many, or a class for an expanded clone.

size: .
V: TRBV5-1
J: TRBJ2-7
D: .
DNA: TGCGCCAGCAGCTTGGCCGGACGCGGATCCAGCAGGAACTTC
CDR3: CASSLAGRGSSRNF

size: once
V: TRBV7-2
J: TRBJ2-5
D: .
DNA: TGTGCCAGCAGCTTACGCCGGGCTCAAGAGACCCAGTACTTC
CDR3: CASSLRRAQETQYF

size: once
V: TRBV6-1
J: TRBJ1-4
D: .
DNA: TGTGCCAGCAGTGAAGTACAGATACGATTGCCTAATGAAAAACTGTTTTTT
CDR3: CASSEVQIRLPNEKLFF

size: .
V: TRBV19
J: TRBJ2-1
D: .
DNA: TGTGCCAGTAGTATGGTCCAGCGGGCGGCGCAGTTCTTC
CDR3: CASSMVQRAAQFF

size: few
V: TRBV5-1
J: TRBJ1-4
D: .
DNA: TGCGCCAGTGCCCCTGAGGGTGCGACTAATGAAAAACTGTTTTTT
CDR3: CASAPEGATNEKLFF

size: .
V: TRBV19
J: TRBJ1-2
D: .
DNA: TGTGCCAGTAGTCTTAATAACTATGGCTACACCTTC
CDR3: CASSLNNYGYTF

size: .
V: TRBV5-4
J: TRBJ2-7
D: .
DNA: TGTGCCAGCAGCTTGTTCGGGGGCTTCTACGAGCAGTACTTC
CDR3: CASSLFGGFYEQYF

size: .
V: TRBV10-3
J: TRBJ2-2
D: TRBD2
DNA: TGTGCCGCCCACCGGCTAGCGGTTGGCGGGGAGCTGTTTTTT
CDR3: CAAHRLAVGGELFF

size: .
V: TRBV29-1
J: TRBJ1-1
D: TRBD1
DNA: TGCAGCGCCCAGCGACAGGGGAGCACTGAAGCTTTCTTT
CDR3: CSAQRQGSTEAFF

size: .
V: TRBV9
J: TRBJ2-6
D: .
DNA: TGTGCCAGCAGCGTAGCCAGGCCCTCTGGGGCCAACGTCCTGACTTTC
CDR3: CASSVARPSGANVLTF

size: .
V: TRBV4-1
J: TRBJ2-7
D: .
DNA: TGCGCCAGCAGCCAAGTACCGATGAGGGGGTCCTACGAGCAGTACTTC
CDR3: CASSQVPMRGSYEQYF

size: .
V: TRBV29-1
J: TRBJ1-1
D: .
DNA: TGCAGCGTTGCCTGGGGGCTTGACACCGAAGCTTTCTTT
CDR3: CSVAWGLDTEAFF

size: .
V: TRBV7-2
J: TRBJ2-3
D: .
DNA: TGTGCCAGCAACGATATAACAGATACGCAGTATTTT
CDR3: CASNDITDTQYF

size: once
V: TRBV30
J: TRBJ2-1
D: TRBD2
DNA: TGTGCCTGGAGTGTACGAACTAGCGGGAGTGGTTTGAACAATGAGCAGTTCTTC
CDR3: CAWSVRTSGSGLNNEQFF

size: .
V: TRBV5-5
J: TRBJ2-7
D: .
DNA: TGTGCCAGCCGTGGGGTGATCGGCTACGAGCAGTACTTC
CDR3: CASRGVIGYEQYF

size: .
V: TRBV7-3
J: TRBJ2-7
D: .
DNA: TGTGCCAGCAGCTTAGGTCCAGTAACCTACGAGCAGTACTTC
CDR3: CASSLGPVTYEQYF

size: .
V: TRBV19
J: TRBJ1-2
D: TRBD1
DNA: TGTGCCAGTAGTATAGTCGGGACAGAAGGATTTACGAATGGCTACACCTTC
CDR3: CASSIVGTEGFTNGYTF

size: .
V: TRBV28
J: TRBJ2-5
D: .
DNA: TGTGCCAGCAGTTTGCGGGGCGCGGAGACCCAGTACTTC
CDR3: CASSLRGAETQYF

size: .
V: TRBV11-3
J: TRBJ2-5
D: .
DNA: TGTGCCAGCAGCTTCAGGGGTGGGGAGACCCAGTACTTC
CDR3: CASSFRGGETQYF

size: .
V: TRBV5-1
J: TRBJ2-7
D: .
DNA: TGCGCCAGCAGATACAATCCCCGTGGGGCCGGAGACTACGAGCAGTACTTC
CDR3: CASRYNPRGAGDYEQYF

size: .
V: TRBV25-1
J: TRBJ1-1
D: .
DNA: TGTGCCAGCAGTGGTCCTCTAAGGGACACTGAAGCTTTCTTT
CDR3: CASSGPLRDTEAFF

size: .
V: TRBV9
J: TRBJ1-1
D: .
DNA: TGTGCCAGCAGCTCAGAGGGGAGAAACACTGAAGCTTTCTTT
CDR3: CASSSEGRNTEAFF

size: .
V: TRBV5-6
J: TRBJ1-3
D: .
DNA: TGTGCCAGCAGCCCCTATACCGGAACTCAAGGAAACACCATATATTTT
CDR3: CASSPYTGTQGNTIYF

size: .
V: TRBV9
J: TRBJ2-1
D: .
DNA: TGTGCCAGCAGCGGGGGGCTTTACAATGAGCAGTTCTTC
CDR3: CASSGGLYNEQFF

size: .
V: TRBV4-1
J: TRBJ1-2
D: .
DNA: TGCGCCAGCAGCGCCTTGGTTCAACGACAGGAACCAAACTATGGCTACACCTTC
CDR3: CASSALVQRQEPNYGYTF

size: .
V: TRBV18
J: TRBJ1-2
D: .
DNA: TGTGCCAGCTCGCCGGACATTAACTATGGCTACACCTTC
CDR3: CASSPDINYGYTF

size: .
V: TRBV20-1
J: TRBJ2-7
D: .
DNA: TGCAGTGCCGAGACTAGTTACGAGCAGTACTTC
CDR3: CSAETSYEQYF

size: .
V: TRBV29-1
J: TRBJ2-3
D: TRBD2
DNA: TGCAGCACCTCGGGGTACAGCGGGGCCCCAGATACGCAGTATTTT
CDR3: CSTSGYSGAPDTQYF

size: .
V: TRBV30
J: TRBJ1-1
D: .
DNA: TGTGCCTGGAGTAACCGGGTGGCTAACACTGAAGCTTTCTTT
CDR3: CAWSNRVANTEAFF

size: .
V: TRBV7-2
J: TRBJ2-7
D: .
DNA: TGTGCCAGCAGCTTGTTAAGCGAGCAGTACTTC
CDR3: CASSLLSEQYF

size: .
V: TRBV5-6
J: TRBJ2-3
D: TRBD2
DNA: TGTGCCAGCAGCTTCTTACGGACTAGCGGCACAGATACGCAGTATTTT
CDR3: CASSFLRTSGTDTQYF

size: few
V: TRBV19
J: TRBJ1-2
D: .
DNA: TGTGCCTCCAAATATCGTGACTATGGCTACACCTTC
CDR3: CASKYRDYGYTF

size: .
V: TRBV11-2
J: TRBJ1-4
D: .
DNA: TGTGCCAGCAGGTCCGGGACAAGAGGGGTGCGAAAACTGTTTTTT
CDR3: CASRSGTRGVRKLFF

size: .
V: TRBV7-2
J: TRBJ2-1
D: TRBD2
DNA: TGTGCCAGCAGCTTCACCAGCGGGAGTGTCAATGAGCAGTTCTTC
CDR3: CASSFTSGSVNEQFF

size: once
V: TRBV5-1
J: TRBJ2-1
D: TRBD2
DNA: TGCGCCAGCACGGGAGGTTCCTACAATGAGCAGTTCTTC
CDR3: CASTGGSYNEQFF

size: .
V: TRBV5-1
J: TRBJ1-1
D: TRBD1
DNA: TGCGCCAGCAGCTGGGGACAGCTGGGGGACACTGAAGCTTTCTTT
CDR3: CASSWGQLGDTEAFF

size: once
V: TRBV2
J: TRBJ2-2
D: TRBD1
DNA: TGTGCCAGCCTAGCAGGGACAGGGGCCGGGGAGCTGTTTTTT
CDR3: CASLAGTGAGELFF

size: .
V: TRBV7-9
J: TRBJ2-2
D: .
DNA: TGTGCCAGCAGCCATCCGGGGGCCGACACCGGGGAGCTGTTTTTT
CDR3: CASSHPGADTGELFF

size: .
V: TRBV28
J: TRBJ2-7
D: TRBD2
DNA: TGTGCCAGCAGTTTGCCGGGGCGGGGGTTGGGAGAGCAGTACTTC
CDR3: CASSLPGRGLGEQYF

size: few
V: TRBV29-1
J: TRBJ1-1
D: .
DNA: TGCAGCGGGGCAGGACGGATGAACACTGAAGCTTTCTTT
CDR3: CSGAGRMNTEAFF

size: .
V: TRBV28
J: TRBJ1-2
D: .
DNA: TGTGCCAGCAGTTTACGGGCTGCAGAAGGAGGCTACACCTTC
CDR3: CASSLRAAEGGYTF

size: .
V: TRBV2
J: TRBJ2-1
D: TRBD2
DNA: TGTGCCAGCAGTGCTCTTAGCGGGAGGCCCAGCTCCTACAATGAGCAGTTCTTC
CDR3: CASSALSGRPSSYNEQFF

size: .
V: TRBV28
J: TRBJ1-4
D: .
DNA: TGTGCCAGCAGTTCACCTTCCGACCCGAGACGGTCAACTAATGAAAAACTGTTTTTT
CDR3: CASSSPSDPRRSTNEKLFF

size: .
V: TRBV9
J: TRBJ2-7
D: .
DNA: TGTGCCAGCAGCGTAACTGGTATTGGCGAGCAGTACTTC
CDR3: CASSVTGIGEQYF

size: .
V: TRBV29-1
J: TRBJ2-1
D: .
DNA: TGCAGCGTTGAAGGGGACCTCTACAATGAGCAGTTCTTC
CDR3: CSVEGDLYNEQFF

size: .
V: TRBV6-5
J: TRBJ2-1
D: .
DNA: TGTGCCAGCAGTTACTCGGGTGAGCAGTTCTTC
CDR3: CASSYSGEQFF

size: .
V: TRBV7-2
J: TRBJ2-1
D: .
DNA: TGTGCCAGCAGCTTCTCACAGGGAACCTACAATGAGCAGTTCTTC
CDR3: CASSFSQGTYNEQFF

size: .
V: TRBV2
J: TRBJ1-2
D: .
DNA: TGTGCCAGCAACCCGCAGGGGAGTAACTATGGCTACACCTTC
CDR3: CASNPQGSNYGYTF

size: .
V: TRBV6-6
J: TRBJ2-3
D: TRBD2
DNA: TGTGCCAGCACCGTAGCGGGAGGGCGAAATACGCAGTATTTT
CDR3: CASTVAGGRNTQYF